This T cell receptor beta chain was identified during a study of blood T cell repertoires in COVID-19. About the study: The origin of the acute and convalescent COVID-19 samples was the United States, Italy and Spain. Nucleic acid was either cDNA or gDNA, and it came from T cells, B-cell-depleted T cells, or PBMCs.

Seattle participants joined during active infection and were tracked over time. Per the original methods: How many nucleated cells were present was estimated from reference gene primer amplification. Assay: immunoSEQ multiplex PCR; the TCRdb copy retains only in-frame clones and omits some. That table gives V, J and clone size, and the DNA gave D and trimming. This table has 170,000 or so clones, around 86% appearing once. The CDR3 totals 15 residues. The trim removed 7 bases at V and 6 bases at J, leaving 12 bases unmatched. Germline lookup yields CDR1 LGHDT and CDR2 YNNKEL (reference sequence). The source of this sequence is a woman in her 70s with COVID-19, enrolled during active disease. The chain joins TRBV3-1 (or the pseudogene TRBV3-2) to TRBJ2-3, with TRBD2 identical over 8 bases. Sequences were obtained from peripheral blood. CDR3 in DNA: TGTGCCAGCACTATTCGACGGGGGGGGGCTGATACGCAGTATTTT. Encoded protein: CASTIRRGGADTQYF.